The TCR beta chain under discussion was sequenced for a study of T cell repertoires in cytomegalovirus infection. Details on this clonotype: The antigen is not known.

TCRdb processed the reads anew with MiXCR; each CDR3 protein has one entry. Of under 450,000 distinct CDR3 sequences listed, about 34% are singletons. Sequencing used cultured PBMCs, obtained from culture after CMV antigen stimulation. The TCR comes from a human donor in good health (CMV status not recorded). Some clones in this sample may be carry-over from other donors' samples.

DNA for the CDR3: TGTGCCAGCAGCTTAAAGCGGGAGCCGTACAATGAGCAGTTCTTC. It encodes CASSLKREPYNEQFF. The chain links TRBV7-9 to TRBJ2-1, with 8 bases identical to TRBD2. This CDR3 contains 15 residues. Trimming took 2 bases from V and 4 from J; bases not matched to a gene: 4. CDR1 SEHNR and CDR2 FQNEAQ come from the germline V gene (reference sequence).